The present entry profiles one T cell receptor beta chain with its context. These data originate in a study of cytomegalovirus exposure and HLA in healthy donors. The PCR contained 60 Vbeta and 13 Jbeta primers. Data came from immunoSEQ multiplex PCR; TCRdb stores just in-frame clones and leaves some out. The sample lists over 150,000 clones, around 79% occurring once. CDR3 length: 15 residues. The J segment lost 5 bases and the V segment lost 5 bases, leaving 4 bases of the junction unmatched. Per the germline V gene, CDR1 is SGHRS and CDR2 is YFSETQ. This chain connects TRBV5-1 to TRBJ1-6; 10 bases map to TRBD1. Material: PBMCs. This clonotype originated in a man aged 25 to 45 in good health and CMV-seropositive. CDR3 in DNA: TGCGCCAGCAGTGACAGGGGGCTTGATAATTCACCCCTCCACTTT. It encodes CASSDRGLDNSPLHF.